This T cell receptor beta chain was profiled in a study of blood T cell repertoires in COVID-19. Study at large: Samples came from the United States, Italy and Spain, spanning acute and convalescent COVID-19. PBMCs, B-cell-depleted T cells, or T cells were the source of the cDNA or gDNA that made up the material.

Participants' own reports of clinical history determined their cohort assignment. The CDR3 is 13 amino acids. The ends lost 6 bases at V and 6 bases at J; junction bases unmatched: 5. CDR1 LGHDT and CDR2 YNNKEL come from the germline V gene (reference sequence). In the original analysis: Using reference gene primer amplification, nucleated cell counts were estimated. Profiling relied on immunoSEQ multiplex PCR, and the TCRdb table lists in-frame clones only, not all of them. Clone size and the V and J calls come from that table; the DNA yielded D and trimming. There are hundreds of thousands of clones in the sample; 80% to 90% occur only once, and less than 1.2% lies in the top ten.

Sequencing input: PBMCs or T cells enriched from blood (not recorded which). V gene TRBV3-1 (or the pseudogene TRBV3-2) combines with J gene TRBJ2-7; 10 nucleotides line up with TRBD2. This TCR was sampled from a man younger than 35 who had recovered from COVID-19. The CDR3 DNA reads TGTGCCAGCAGACCAGCGGGGGGGCCCGAGCAGTACTTC. Protein product: CASRPAGGPEQYF.